The subject of this entry is one T cell receptor (beta chain). The data stem from a study of cytomegalovirus exposure and HLA in healthy donors. The protocol was immunoSEQ multiplex PCR, while the TCRdb copy is restricted to in-frame clones and leaves out a portion. The sample consists of fewer than 200,000 clones, 90% to 97% of them appearing once. V shed 8 bases, J shed 4 bases, and the junction held 10 bases outside the gene matches. This CDR3 is 15 amino acids long. Germline V lookup: CDR1 LNHDA, CDR2 SQIVND (reference sequence). This chain uses TRBV19 with TRBJ1-5; 8 positions match TRBD1. Sequencing was carried out using PBMCs. The receptor was derived from a woman in her late teens or twenties in good health and CMV-seronegative. CDR3 region: CASSQTGDRNQPQHF. The DNA for the CDR3 is TGTGCCAGTTCACAGACAGGGGACAGAAATCAGCCCCAGCATTTT.